These T cell receptor beta chains were read from a single sample in a study of blood T cell repertoires in COVID-19. Generated by immunoSEQ multiplex PCR, the TCRdb table keeps only in-frame clones and is missing some. The table includes about 150,000 clones, about nine tenths detected once. The sample taken for sequencing was peripheral blood. The receptor set was obtained from a human donor in a cohort sampled during active COVID-19. Both conserved end residues are part of each CDR3. The D gene is left open where the match is weak.

>TRBJ2-1|TRBD1|TRBV7-9
CASSLEGQGAPNEQFF
>TRBJ2-2|TRBD1|TRBV7-2
CASSLSFDRGGTGELFF
>TRBJ2-1|TRBD2|TRBV7-2
CASSELGLAGMQFF
>TRBJ2-4|TRBD2|TRBV7-2
CASSFRGGGNIQYF
>TRBJ2-5|TRBD2|TRBV28
CASSLGLAGGRTQYF
>TRBJ2-3|-|TRBV5-4
CASSLKGATDTQYF
>TRBJ2-7|TRBD1|TRBV19
CASSMGHRGFYEPYF
>TRBJ2-7|-|TRBV29-1
CSVDLVGGYEQYF
>TRBJ2-5|TRBD2|TRBV6-6
CASRGSSGGQETQYF
>TRBJ2-1|-|TRBV7-8
CASSPTGSRYNEQFF